This TCR beta chain was obtained from a study of T cells in Graves' hyperthyroidism and ophthalmopathy. Study outcomes and limitations: Most thyroid clonotypes that were expanded above 0.001 also turned up in blood.

In regard to this clonotype: The antigen remains unidentified. One base away lies a much larger clone, so this may be a sequencing read error.

Germline CDR1 and CDR2: MNHNS and SASEGT. The CDR3 sequence is 13 residues long. Researchers took RNA transcripts and amplified the TCR beta CDR3 regions from them. During a first-round RT-PCR of the TCR CDR3, the HTBI primer set was used. One entry per CDR3 protein results from TCRdb running MiXCR on the multiplex PCR reads. The sample records hundreds of thousands of distinct CDR3 sequences, about 15% being singletons. The material sequenced was blood. The J gene is TRBJ2-1, the V gene TRBV6-1; unclear D gene. The J call is uncertain, as TRBJ2-7 better fits the DNA end. This TCR was sampled from a man in his late teens or twenties with Graves' ophthalmopathy. Written as DNA, the CDR3 is TGTGCCAGCGTGTCCGGGTTAGGGAATGAGCAGTACTTC. Amino acid sequence: CASVSGLGNEQYF.